Following are 8 T cell receptor beta chains from one sample sequenced in a study of response to subunit inactivated influenza vaccine. TCRdb fed the RT-PCR reads into MiXCR, producing one record per CDR3 protein. Of about 170,000 distinct CDR3 sequences in the sample, around a tenth were seen once. The sequencing used CD8+ T cells sorted from PBMCs, collected around 25 months after vaccination. Every receptor here comes from a man aged 45 to 75 who received an inactivated influenza vaccine.

This clonotype appeared many times. The chain recombines TRBV5-5 with TRBJ2-7, with 8 positions matching TRBD2. The CDR3 contains 16 residues. Germline CDR1 is SGHKS and CDR2 is YYEKEE (reference sequence). V trimming: 1 base; J trimming: 7 bases; junction bases outside the gene matches: 13. DNA of the CDR3: TGTGCCAGCAGCTTGCCCGCCGGAGTAGCGGGGTATGAGCAGTACTTC. Translation gives CASSLPAGVAGYEQYF.

CDR3 sequence: CASSPITGEADTQYF. DNA for the CDR3: TGTGCCAGCAGCCCGATCACAGGGGAGGCAGATACGCAGTATTTT. V is TRBV11-2 and J is TRBJ2-3; D is perhaps TRBD1 (7 bases). Germline CDR1 and CDR2: SGHAT and FQNNGV. Trimming stripped 5 bases from V and 4 bases from J, with 16 bases between. This CDR3 region has 15 residues. The variable domain in full, completed from reference TRBV11-2 and TRBJ2-3, reads EAGVAQSPRYKIIEKRQSVAFWCNPISGHATLYWYQQILGQGPKLLIQFQNNGVVDDSQLPKDRFSAERLKGVDSTLKIQPAKLEDSAVYLCASSPITGEADTQYFGPGTRLTVL.

The V and J genes are TRBV4-2 and TRBJ2-7; D is unclear. There are 16 residues in the CDR3. Germline V CDR1 and CDR2: LGHNA, YNFKEQ. The V and J ends lost 4 bases and 7 bases respectively, with 23 bases between them. The CDR3 DNA sequence: TGTGCCAGCAGCCCCAACAGATTTTATACTTTTGGGGAGCAGTACTTC. This gives the protein CASSPNRFYTFGEQYF.

This clonotype was counted at least ten times. The chain couples TRBV9 to TRBJ1-2; the D is unclear. Germline CDR1 SGDLS, CDR2 YYNGEE. Trimming pared 7 bases from V and 4 bases from J, leaving 8 bases between. The CDR3 is 11 amino acids. CDR3 region: CASAGVYGYTF. The CDR3 nucleotides are TGTGCCAGCGCCGGGGTCTATGGCTACACCTTC.

The V and J genes are TRBV5-6 and TRBJ1-1, with D maybe TRBD1 (6 bases). This CDR3 is 17 amino acids long. Looked up from germline, CDR1 is SGHDT and CDR2 is YYEEEE. Deletions cut 0 bases from V and 4 bases from J, with 19 bases between. The CDR3 here is CASSLEGRGGVSTEAFF. CDR3 bases: TGTGCCAGCAGCTTGGAGGGCAGGGGTGGAGTAAGCACTGAAGCTTTCTTT.

This clonotype was seen ten or more times. This rearrangement joins TRBV28 to TRBJ2-7, with 7 bases aligning to TRBD1. The V and J ends lost 8 bases and 0 bases, in that order; junction bases with no gene match: 7. The CDR3 has 14 amino acids. Germline CDR1 and CDR2: MDHEN and SYDVKM. The CDR3 region is CASGQVVSSYEQYF. CDR3 coding DNA: TGTGCCAGCGGACAGGTTGTAAGCTCCTACGAGCAGTACTTC.

This clonotype was detected ten times or more. The CDR3 region has the DNA TGTGCCAGCAGTTTATGGGCTAGCGGGAACAATGAGCAGTTCTTC. Translated, it gives CASSLWASGNNEQFF. The chain employs TRBV27 and TRBJ2-1; 9 bases are a match to TRBD2. Looked up from germline, CDR1 is MNHEY and CDR2 is SMNVEV (reference sequence). There are 15 residues in the CDR3. V was clipped by 1 base and J by 5 bases; unmatched bases: 3.

J is TRBJ2-7 and V is TRBV12-3 or TRBV12-4; possibly TRBD1 or TRBD2 for D (5 bases each). V lost 6 bases to trimming and J lost 9 bases, with 18 bases between them. The CDR3 has 13 residues. DNA for the CDR3: TGTGCCAGCAGCCAAACCGAATCTGGGGGGCAGTACTTC. It specifies CASSQTESGGQYF.